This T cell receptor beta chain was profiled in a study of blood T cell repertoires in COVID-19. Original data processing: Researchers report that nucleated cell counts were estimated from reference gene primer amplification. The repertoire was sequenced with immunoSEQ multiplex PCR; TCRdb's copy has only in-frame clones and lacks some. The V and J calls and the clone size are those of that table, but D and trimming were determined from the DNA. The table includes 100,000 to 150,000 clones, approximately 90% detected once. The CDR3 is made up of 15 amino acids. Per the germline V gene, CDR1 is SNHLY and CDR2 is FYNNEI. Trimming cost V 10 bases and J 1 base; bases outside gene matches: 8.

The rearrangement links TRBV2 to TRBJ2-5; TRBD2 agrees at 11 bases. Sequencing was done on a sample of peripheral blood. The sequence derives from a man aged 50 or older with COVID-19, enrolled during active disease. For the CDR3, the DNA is TGTGCCATAACTAGCGGGAGATATGGCCAAGAGACCCAGTACTTC. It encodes CAITSGRYGQETQYF.